This T cell receptor beta chain was observed in a study of neurological immune-mediated disorders. Overall study context: For the roughly 35 multiple sclerosis patients, the disease was relapsing-remitting in some 31 and secondary progressive in 3. Study results and caveats: Sharing of CDR3 amino acid sequences among expanded clones across subjects was absent, suggesting private repertoires in all groups. Grouping of repertoires by phylogeny put those of 18 of 34 multiple sclerosis patients into a single related-CDR3 cluster, a possible signature.

The cDNA came from 5'RACE with 10-nucleotide random UMIs. TCRdb re-derived calls from the 5' RACE reads in MiXCR, one entry per CDR3 protein. The data contain under 70,000 distinct CDR3 sequences, approximately 5.2% of them singletons. This clonotype was counted at least ten times. Its antigen remains unidentified. CDR3 length: 15 residues. The germline V and J ends were trimmed by 1 base and 6 bases, with 12 bases remaining between them. In germline, CDR1 is LNHNV, CDR2 YYDKDF (reference sequence). This clonotype originated in a woman in her thirties with multiple sclerosis. The source material was PBMCs. The chain couples TRBV15 to TRBJ2-2, with D possibly being TRBD2 (6 bases). CDR3 DNA: TGTGCCACCAGCAGAGTGGAGGGTATGGCCGGGGAGCTGTTTTTT. As protein: CATSRVEGMAGELFF.